These T cell receptor beta chains were read from a single sample in a study of cytomegalovirus exposure and HLA in healthy donors. Repertoires were generated with immunoSEQ multiplex PCR, while TCRdb's copy carries only in-frame clones and drops some. The table for this sample gives 70,000 or so clones. The specimen was PBMCs. These receptors were taken from a man aged 40-49 years in good health and CMV-seronegative. Each CDR3 is given with its conserved first and last residue. The D gene is left open where the match is weak. The size entry is marked missing in some rows and otherwise reads once, few, many or a size class.

TRBJ1-1 | TRBV19 | NA | NA | TGTGCCAGTAGTATAGTCGGGGTGGCTTTCTTT | CASSIVGVAFF
TRBJ2-2 | TRBV18 | NA | TRBD2 | TGTGCCAGCTCACCGAGGGAGGGAGGCTCGCGGACCGGGGAGCTGTTTTTT | CASSPREGGSRTGELFF
TRBJ1-2 | TRBV13 | NA | NA | TGTGCCAGCAGCTTAGGCGTTAACTATGGCTACACCTTC | CASSLGVNYGYTF
TRBJ2-1 | TRBV25-1 | NA | NA | TGTGCCAGCCAAGGGAGAGGGTTTAGACCCTACAATGAGCAGTTCTTC | CASQGRGFRPYNEQFF
TRBJ2-1 | TRBV10-1 | NA | NA | TGCGCCAGCAGTGACCGGGCGGGGTACTCCTACAATGAGCAGTTCTTC | CASSDRAGYSYNEQFF
TRBJ1-1 | TRBV27 | NA | TRBD1 | TGTGCCAGCAGTAAAAGGGACAGGGGCAGCACTGAAGCTTTCTTT | CASSKRDRGSTEAFF
TRBJ1-6 | TRBV5-4 | NA | TRBD1 | TGTGCCAGCACCCCAGGGGGGCTTAATTCACCCCTCCACTTT | CASTPGGLNSPLHF
TRBJ2-1 | TRBV7-9 | medium-sized | TRBD2 | TGTGCCAGCAGCTTAGAGGCTAGCGGGGGACATAAGCAGTTCTTC | CASSLEASGGHKQFF
TRBJ2-5 | TRBV11-2 | NA | TRBD2 | TGTGCCAGCAGCTTAGTAGCTAGCGGGGGGGCTGAGACCCAGTACTTC | CASSLVASGGAETQYF
TRBJ2-5 | TRBV2 | NA | NA | TGTGCCAGCTTTCTTCAGGCGGGGGAGACCCAGTACTTC | CASFLQAGETQYF
TRBJ1-2 | TRBV10-3 | NA | TRBD1 | TGTGCCATCAGTGTTGCGGACAGGGGGTATGGCTACACCTTC | CAISVADRGYGYTF
TRBJ1-1 | TRBV19 | NA | NA | TGTGCCAGTAGTATATCTCCGGGAGGGAACACTGAAGCTTTCTTT | CASSISPGGNTEAFF
TRBJ2-7 | TRBV7-2 | NA | TRBD2 | TGTGCCAGCAGCCTAACGCGGGGGGCGGAGGAGCAGTACTTC | CASSLTRGAEEQYF
TRBJ1-2 | TRBV7-3 | NA | NA | TGTGCCAGCAGCCTCAGGGGAGACTATGGCTACACCTTC | CASSLRGDYGYTF
TRBJ1-2 | TRBV6-5 | NA | NA | TGTGCCAGCACCCTAGGGGGACCTCTTAACTATGGCTACACCTTC | CASTLGGPLNYGYTF
TRBJ1-1 | TRBV13 | NA | TRBD1 | TGTGCCAGCAGCTTAAGGACAGGGGGAATGAACACTGAAGCTTTCTTT | CASSLRTGGMNTEAFF
TRBJ1-6 | TRBV5-6 | NA | NA | TGTGCCAGCAGAGGGTCATTCGGGAGTTCACCCCTCCACTTT | CASRGSFGSSPLHF
TRBJ1-1 | TRBV20-1 | NA | NA | TGCAGTGCTAGTCCTAACACTGAAGCTTTCTTT | CSASPNTEAFF
TRBJ1-5 | TRBV2 | NA | NA | TGTGCCAGCCATTCAGGGCGATCTCAGCCCCAGCATTTT | CASHSGRSQPQHF